This TCR beta chain comes out of a study of blood T cell repertoires in COVID-19. Across the study: Whether acute or convalescent, the COVID-19 samples came from the United States, Italy and Spain. PBMCs, B-cell-depleted T cells, or T cells provided the cDNA or gDNA that made up the material.

How the authors handled the data: Nucleated cell counts were estimated from reference gene primer amplification. The assay was immunoSEQ multiplex PCR, and TCRdb's table has in-frame clones only and misses some. Clone size and the V and J calls come from that table; the DNA yielded D and trimming. Here the sample spans 120,000 to 150,000 clones, around 87% being singletons. Germline V lookup: CDR1 MNHEY, CDR2 SVGAGI. V lost 2 bases and J lost 2; bases outside the gene matches: 3. The CDR3 is 15 residues long. The sequenced sample was peripheral blood. V and J are TRBV6-5 and TRBJ2-3; 8 positions agree with TRBD1. This sequence originates from a man aged 50-60 years who had recovered from COVID-19. The CDR3 region is CASSYRQGHTDTQYF. CDR3 sequence (DNA): TGTGCCAGCAGTTACCGACAGGGGCACACAGATACGCAGTATTTT.